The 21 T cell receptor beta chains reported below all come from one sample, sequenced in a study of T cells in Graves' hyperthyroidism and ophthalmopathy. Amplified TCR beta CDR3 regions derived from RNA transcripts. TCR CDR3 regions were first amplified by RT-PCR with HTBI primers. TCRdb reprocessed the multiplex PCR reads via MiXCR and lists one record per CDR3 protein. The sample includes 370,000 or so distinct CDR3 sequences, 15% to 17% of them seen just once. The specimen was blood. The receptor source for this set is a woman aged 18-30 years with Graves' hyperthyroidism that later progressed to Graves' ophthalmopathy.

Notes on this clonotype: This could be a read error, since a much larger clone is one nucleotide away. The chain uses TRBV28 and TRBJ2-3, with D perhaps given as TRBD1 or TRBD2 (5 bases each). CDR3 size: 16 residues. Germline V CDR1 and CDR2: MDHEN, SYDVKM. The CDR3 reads CASSRWGGGSIDTQYF. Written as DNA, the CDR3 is TGTGCCAGCAGCCGCTGGGGTGGGGGTAGCATAGATACGCAGTATTTT.

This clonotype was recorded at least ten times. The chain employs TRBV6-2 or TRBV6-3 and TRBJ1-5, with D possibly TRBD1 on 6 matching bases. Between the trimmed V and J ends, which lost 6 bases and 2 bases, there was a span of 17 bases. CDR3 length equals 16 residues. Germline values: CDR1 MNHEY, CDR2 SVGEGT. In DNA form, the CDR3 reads TGTGCCAGCAGACGTCCGTGGGGGGGCGGCAATCAGCCCCAGCATTTT. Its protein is CASRRPWGGGNQPQHF.

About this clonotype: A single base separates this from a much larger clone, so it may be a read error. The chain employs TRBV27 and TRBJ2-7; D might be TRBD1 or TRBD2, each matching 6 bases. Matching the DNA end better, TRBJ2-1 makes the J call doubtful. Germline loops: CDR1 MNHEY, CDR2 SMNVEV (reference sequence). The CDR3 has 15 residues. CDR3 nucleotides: TGTGCCAGCACTGGAAGGGGGGTCTCGGGTTACGAGCAGTTCTTC. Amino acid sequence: CASTGRGVSGYEQFF.

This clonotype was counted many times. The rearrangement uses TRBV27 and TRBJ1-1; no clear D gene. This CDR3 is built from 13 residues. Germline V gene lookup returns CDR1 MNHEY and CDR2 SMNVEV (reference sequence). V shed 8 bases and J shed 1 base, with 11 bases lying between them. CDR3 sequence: CASHTFGNTEAFF. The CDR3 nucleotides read TGTGCCAGCCATACGTTCGGGAACACTGAAGCTTTCTTT.

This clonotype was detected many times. As DNA, the CDR3 is TGTGCCAGCAGCTCTCCCCGGGAGGGAAACTACGAGCAGTACTTC. Protein sequence: CASSSPREGNYEQYF. The V gene is TRBV7-9, the J gene TRBJ2-7, with TRBD2 matching 8 bases. The CDR3 length is 15 residues. In germline, CDR1 is SEHNR, CDR2 FQNEAQ (reference sequence). The V and J ends lost 4 bases and 3 bases, in that order; junction bases with no gene match: 8.

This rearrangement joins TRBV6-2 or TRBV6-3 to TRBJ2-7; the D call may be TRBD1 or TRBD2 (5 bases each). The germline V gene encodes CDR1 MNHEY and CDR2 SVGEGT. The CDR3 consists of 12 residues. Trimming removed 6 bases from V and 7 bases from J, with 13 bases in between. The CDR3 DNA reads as TGTGCCAGCAGCATCGGGACCGGTGAGCAGTACTTC. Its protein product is CASSIGTGEQYF.

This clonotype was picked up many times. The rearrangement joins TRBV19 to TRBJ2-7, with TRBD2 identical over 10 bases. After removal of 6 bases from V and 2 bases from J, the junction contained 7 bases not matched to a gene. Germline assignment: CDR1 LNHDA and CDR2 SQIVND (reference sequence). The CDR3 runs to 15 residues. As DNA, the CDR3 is TGTGCCAGTAGATCTATAGCGGGAGGAACCTACGAGCAGTACTTC. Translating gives CASRSIAGGTYEQYF. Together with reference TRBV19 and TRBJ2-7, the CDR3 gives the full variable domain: DGGITQSPKYLFRKEGQNVTLSCEQNLNHDAMYWYRQDPGQGLRLIYYSQIVNDFQKGDIAEGYSVSREKKESFPLTVTSAQKNPTAFYLCASRSIAGGTYEQYFGPGTRLTVT.

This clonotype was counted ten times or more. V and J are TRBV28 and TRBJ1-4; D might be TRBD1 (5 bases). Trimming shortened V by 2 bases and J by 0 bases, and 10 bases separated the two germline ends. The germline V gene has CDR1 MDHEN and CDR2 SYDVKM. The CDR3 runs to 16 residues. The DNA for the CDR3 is TGTGCCAGCAGTTTAGTAGGGGCGGCAACTAATGAAAAACTGTTTTTT. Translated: CASSLVGAATNEKLFF.

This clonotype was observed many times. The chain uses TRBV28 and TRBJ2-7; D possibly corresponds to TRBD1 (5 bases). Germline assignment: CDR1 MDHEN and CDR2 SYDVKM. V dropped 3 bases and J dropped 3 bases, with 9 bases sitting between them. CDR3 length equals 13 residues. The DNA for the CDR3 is TGTGCCAGCAGTTTTGGGCAGGGCTACGAGCAGTACTTC. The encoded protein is CASSFGQGYEQYF.

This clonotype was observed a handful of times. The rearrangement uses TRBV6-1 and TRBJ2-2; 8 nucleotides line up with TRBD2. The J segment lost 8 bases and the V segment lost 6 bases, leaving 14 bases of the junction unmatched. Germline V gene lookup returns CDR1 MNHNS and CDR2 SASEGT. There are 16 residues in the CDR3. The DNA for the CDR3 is TGTGCCAGCAGCGCAATGAGCGGGAGATTACTGGGGGAGCTGTTTTTT. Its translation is CASSAMSGRLLGELFF.

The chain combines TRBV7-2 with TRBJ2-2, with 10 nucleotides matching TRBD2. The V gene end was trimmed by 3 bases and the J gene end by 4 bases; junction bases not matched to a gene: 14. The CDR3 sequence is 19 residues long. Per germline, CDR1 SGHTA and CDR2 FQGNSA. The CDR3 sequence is CASSFFYSGRTSSTGELFF. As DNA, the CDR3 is TGTGCCAGCAGCTTTTTCTATAGCGGGAGGACCTCGAGCACCGGGGAGCTGTTTTTT.

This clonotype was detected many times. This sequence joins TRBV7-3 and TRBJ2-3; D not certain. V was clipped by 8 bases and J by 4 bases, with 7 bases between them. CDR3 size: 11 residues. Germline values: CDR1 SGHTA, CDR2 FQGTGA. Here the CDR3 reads CASAAADTQYF. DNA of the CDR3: TGTGCCAGCGCAGCCGCAGATACGCAGTATTTT.

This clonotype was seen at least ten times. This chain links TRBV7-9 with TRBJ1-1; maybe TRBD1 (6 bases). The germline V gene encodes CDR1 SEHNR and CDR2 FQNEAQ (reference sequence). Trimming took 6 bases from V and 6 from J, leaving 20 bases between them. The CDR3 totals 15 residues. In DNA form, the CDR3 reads TGTGCCAGCAGACCTGACAGGAGGCTCAGCCCTGAAGCTTTCTTT. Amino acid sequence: CASRPDRRLSPEAFF.

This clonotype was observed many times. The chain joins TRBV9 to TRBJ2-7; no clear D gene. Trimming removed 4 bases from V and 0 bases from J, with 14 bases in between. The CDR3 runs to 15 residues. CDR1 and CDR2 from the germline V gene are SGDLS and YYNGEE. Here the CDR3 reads CASSPRTASSYEQYF. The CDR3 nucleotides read TGTGCCAGCAGCCCTCGGACCGCGAGCTCCTACGAGCAGTACTTC.

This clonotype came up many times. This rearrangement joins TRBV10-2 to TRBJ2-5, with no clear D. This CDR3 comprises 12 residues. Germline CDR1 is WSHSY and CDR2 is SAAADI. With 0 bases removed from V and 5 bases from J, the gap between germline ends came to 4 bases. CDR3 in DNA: TGCGCCAGCAGTGAGTCGGTGGAGACCCAGTACTTC. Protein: CASSESVETQYF.

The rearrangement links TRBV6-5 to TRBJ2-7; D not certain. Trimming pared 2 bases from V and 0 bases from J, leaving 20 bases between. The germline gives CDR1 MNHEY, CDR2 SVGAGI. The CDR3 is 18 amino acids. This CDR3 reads CASSYHPSLAATSYEQYF. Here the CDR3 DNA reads TGTGCCAGCAGTTACCACCCTTCCTTGGCAGCAACCTCCTACGAGCAGTACTTC.

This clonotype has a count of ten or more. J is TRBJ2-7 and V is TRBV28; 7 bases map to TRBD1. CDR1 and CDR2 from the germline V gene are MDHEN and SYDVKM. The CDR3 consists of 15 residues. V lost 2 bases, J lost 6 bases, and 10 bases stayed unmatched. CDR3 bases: TGTGCCAGCAGTTTAAGCTTGGAGACAGGGTTCGAGCAGTACTTC. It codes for CASSLSLETGFEQYF.

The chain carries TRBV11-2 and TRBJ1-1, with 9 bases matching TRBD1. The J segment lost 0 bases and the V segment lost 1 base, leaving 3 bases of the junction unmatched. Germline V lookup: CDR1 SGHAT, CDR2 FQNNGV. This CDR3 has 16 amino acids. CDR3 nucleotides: TGTGCCAGCAGCTTAGGTGGGACAGGGATGAACACTGAAGCTTTCTTT. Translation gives CASSLGGTGMNTEAFF.

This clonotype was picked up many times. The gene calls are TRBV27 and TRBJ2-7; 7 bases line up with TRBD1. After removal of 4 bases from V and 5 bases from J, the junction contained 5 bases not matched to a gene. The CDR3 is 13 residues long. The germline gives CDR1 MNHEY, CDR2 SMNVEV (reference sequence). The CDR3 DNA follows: TGTGCCAGCAGTTCCCCGACAGGGAACGAGCAGTACTTC. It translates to CASSSPTGNEQYF.

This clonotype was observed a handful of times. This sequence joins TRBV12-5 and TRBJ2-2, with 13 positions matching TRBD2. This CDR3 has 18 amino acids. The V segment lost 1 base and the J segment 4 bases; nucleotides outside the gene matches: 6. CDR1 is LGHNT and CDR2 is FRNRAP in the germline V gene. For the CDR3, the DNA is TGTGCTAGTGGTTTGGCACTAGCGGGAGGGCCGACCACCGGGGAGCTGTTTTTT. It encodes CASGLALAGGPTTGELFF.

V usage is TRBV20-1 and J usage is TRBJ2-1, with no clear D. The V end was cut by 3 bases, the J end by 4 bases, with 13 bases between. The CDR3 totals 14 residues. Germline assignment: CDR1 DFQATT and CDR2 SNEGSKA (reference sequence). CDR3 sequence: CSARARWGYNEQFF. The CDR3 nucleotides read TGCAGTGCTAGGGCAAGATGGGGTTACAATGAGCAGTTCTTC.